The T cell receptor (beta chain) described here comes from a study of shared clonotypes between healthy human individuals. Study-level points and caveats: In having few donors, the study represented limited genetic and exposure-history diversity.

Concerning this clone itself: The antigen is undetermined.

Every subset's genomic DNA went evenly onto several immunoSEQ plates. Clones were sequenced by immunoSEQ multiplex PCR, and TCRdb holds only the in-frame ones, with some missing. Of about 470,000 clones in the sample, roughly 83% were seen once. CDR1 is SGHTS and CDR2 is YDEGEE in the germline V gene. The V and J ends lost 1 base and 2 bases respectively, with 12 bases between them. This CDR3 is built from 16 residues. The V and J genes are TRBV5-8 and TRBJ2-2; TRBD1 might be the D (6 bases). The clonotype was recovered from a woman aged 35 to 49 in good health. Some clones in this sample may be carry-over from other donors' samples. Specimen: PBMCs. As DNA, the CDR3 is TGTGCCAGCAGCTTGTTCCGGGGACAAAACACCGGGGAGCTGTTTTTT. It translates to CASSLFRGQNTGELFF.